Each of the 24 T cell receptor beta chains below was sequenced from the same sample in a study of blood T cell repertoires in COVID-19. The repertoire was sequenced with immunoSEQ multiplex PCR; TCRdb's copy has only in-frame clones and lacks some. The table records fewer than 150,000 clones, just under 85% of them present only once. Sequencing was carried out using peripheral blood. Receptors were obtained from a woman between 45 and 65 years old with acute or convalescent COVID-19.

This chain connects TRBV5-1 to TRBJ1-6; D is possibly TRBD1 (6 bases). This CDR3 has 14 amino acids. The germline V gene encodes CDR1 SGHRS and CDR2 YFSETQ. Deletions cut 4 bases from V and 5 bases from J, with 10 bases between. The CDR3 loop reads CASSVDSNNSPLHF. As DNA, the CDR3 is TGCGCCAGCAGCGTGGACAGTAATAATTCACCCCTCCACTTT.

In its sample, this clone was seen once. V and J are TRBV30 and TRBJ1-1; possible D gene TRBD1, 5 bases. Trimming pared 4 bases from V and 4 bases from J, leaving 16 bases between. The CDR3 consists of 14 residues. CDR1 is GTSNPN and CDR2 is SVGIG in the germline V gene (reference sequence). The CDR3 DNA is TGTGCCTGGACAACGGGGGGGAAGGTCACTGAAGCTTTCTTT. Translated: CAWTTGGKVTEAFF.

This chain joins TRBV20-1 and TRBJ1-3; D is uncertain. The germline V gene encodes CDR1 DFQATT and CDR2 SNEGSKA (reference sequence). The CDR3 spans 14 residues. Trimming stripped 3 bases from V and 0 bases from J, with 9 bases between. Written as DNA, the CDR3 is TGCAGTGCTAGTGCACAGAGCTCTGGAAACACCATATATTTT. Protein sequence: CSASAQSSGNTIYF.

The chain has TRBV5-6 and TRBJ1-1; D is possibly TRBD1 (6 bases). V lost 2 bases to trimming and J lost 5 bases, with 19 bases between them. The CDR3 sequence is 16 residues long. The V gene's germline CDR1 is SGHDT and CDR2 YYEEEE. Here the CDR3 DNA reads TGTGCCAGCAGCTTTAGGGGAGGGGGACTTGTTACTGAAGCTTTCTTT. Translating it yields CASSFRGGGLVTEAFF.

This clone has a single count. This sequence joins TRBV5-6 and TRBJ1-1; 8 bases map to TRBD1. Germline V gene sequence: CDR1 SGHDT, CDR2 YYEEEE. V lost 4 bases, J lost 5 bases, and 4 bases stayed unmatched. The CDR3 has 13 amino acids. The CDR3 bases are TGTGCCAGCAGCCTGACAGGGGTAACTGAAGCTTTCTTT. It yields the protein CASSLTGVTEAFF.

The rearrangement uses TRBV7-9 and TRBJ2-7; D perhaps matches TRBD1 (5 bases). This CDR3 is built from 14 residues. Trimming removed 5 bases from V and 3 bases from J, with 14 bases in between. Germline CDR1 reads SEHNR; CDR2 reads FQNEAQ (reference sequence). In DNA, the CDR3 is TGTGCCAGCAGCCATATTGCGACAGACTACGAGCAGTACTTC. It specifies CASSHIATDYEQYF. Filled out from reference TRBV7-9 and TRBJ2-7, the complete variable domain reads DTGVSQNPRHKITKRGQNVTFRCDPISEHNRLYWYRQTLGQGPEFLTYFQNEAQLEKSRLLSDRFSAERPKGSFSTLEIQRTEQGDSAMYLCASSHIATDYEQYFGPGTRLTVT.

The rearrangement links TRBV18 to TRBJ2-3; the D gene is possibly TRBD2 (6 bases). This CDR3 spans 14 amino acids. V was trimmed by 3 bases and J by 0 bases, leaving 7 bases between them. CDR1 and CDR2 from the germline V gene are KGHSH and LQKENI. CDR3 sequence (DNA): TGTGCCAGCTCACCGCGGGGCAGCACAGATACGCAGTATTTT. This gives the protein CASSPRGSTDTQYF.

This clone was seen at least ten times. The chain carries TRBV5-1 and TRBJ2-2; TRBD1 matches 7 bases. The germline V gene encodes CDR1 SGHRS and CDR2 YFSETQ. V trimming: 6 bases; J trimming: 0 bases; junction bases outside the gene matches: 8. CDR3 length: 16 residues. The chain's CDR3 is CASIPPGTANTGELFF. The CDR3 DNA sequence: TGCGCCAGCATCCCCCCCGGGACAGCGAACACCGGGGAGCTGTTTTTT. Supplemented by reference TRBV5-1 and TRBJ2-2, the full variable domain reads KAGVTQTPRYLIKTRGQQVTLSCSPISGHRSVSWYQQTPGQGLQFLFEYFSETQRNKGNFPGRFSGRQFSNSRSEMNVSTLELGDSALYLCASIPPGTANTGELFFGEGSRLTVL.

The rearrangement joins TRBV6-7 to TRBJ1-1; TRBD1 aligns across 10 bases. TRBV6-7 is placed among ORFs of uncertain function. This CDR3 has 16 amino acids. J lost 4 bases, V lost 1 base, and 6 bases had no gene match. The CDR3 DNA reads TGTGCCAGCAGTTACTTTGACTGGGACAGGGGCACTGAAGCTTTCTTT. It codes for CASSYFDWDRGTEAFF.

The rearrangement joins TRBV29-1 to TRBJ2-7, with D possibly being TRBD2 (5 bases). The V end lost 6 bases, the J end lost 6 bases, and 15 bases lay between the germline ends. Germline loops: CDR1 SQVTM, CDR2 ANQGSEA. The length of the CDR3 is 12 residues. The DNA for the CDR3 is TGCAGCGTCAGGACTGTGCCTTCCGAGCAGTACTTC. This codes for CSVRTVPSEQYF.

V usage is TRBV7-3 and J usage is TRBJ1-6; the D gene is possibly TRBD1 (6 bases). Looked up from germline, CDR1 is SGHTA and CDR2 is FQGTGA. V shed 5 bases and J shed 7 bases, with 12 bases lying between them. This CDR3 has 14 amino acids. The CDR3 nucleotides are TGTGCCAGCAGCCCAGGACAGTTGAATTCACCCCTCCACTTT. It codes for CASSPGQLNSPLHF.

J is TRBJ2-3 and V is TRBV2; 13 bases agree with TRBD2. This CDR3 spans 16 amino acids. The V segment lost 6 bases and the J segment 4 bases; nucleotides outside the gene matches: 7. From germline, CDR1 is SNHLY and CDR2 FYNNEI. In DNA, the CDR3 is TGTGCCAGCAGACAGATGACTAGCGGGGGGTCAGATACGCAGTATTTT. This sequence encodes CASRQMTSGGSDTQYF.

The genes are TRBV19 and TRBJ1-1; D gene uncertain. The CDR3 sequence is 15 residues long. The germline V and J ends were trimmed by 5 bases and 1 base, with 14 bases remaining between them. Germline V gives CDR1 LNHDA, CDR2 SQIVND (reference sequence). The CDR3 loop is CASSGSDKWNTEAFF. The DNA for the CDR3 is TGTGCCAGTAGTGGTAGCGACAAATGGAACACTGAAGCTTTCTTT.

This chain connects TRBV19 to TRBJ2-3, with a tentative D call TRBD1 (7 bases). Trimming removed 5 bases from V and 1 base from J, with 16 bases in between. Germline V CDR1 and CDR2: LNHDA, SQIVND (reference sequence). The CDR3 length is 16 residues. CDR3 sequence reads: CASSYMTGTGTDTQYF. For the CDR3, the DNA is TGTGCCAGTAGTTATATGACAGGGACTGGCACAGATACGCAGTATTTT.

DNA of the CDR3: TGCGCCAGCCACCCTGGGGGGGCTTGGGACACTGAAGCTTTCTTT. Encoded protein: CASHPGGAWDTEAFF. V gene TRBV5-1 combines with J gene TRBJ1-1; possibly TRBD1 for D (6 bases). Germline CDR1 and CDR2: SGHRS and YFSETQ. The CDR3 extends over 15 amino acids. The V end lost 7 bases, the J end lost 3 bases, and 19 bases lay between the germline ends.

V gene TRBV3-1 (or the pseudogene TRBV3-2) combines with J gene TRBJ2-5; 12 nucleotides align to TRBD2. V was clipped by 1 base and J by 3 bases; unmatched bases: 3. This CDR3 is built from 16 residues. Germline loops: CDR1 LGHDT, CDR2 YNNKEL (reference sequence). CDR3 sequence (DNA): TGTGCCAGCAGCCAAGTTAGACTAGCGGGGGAAGAGACCCAGTACTTC. Translated: CASSQVRLAGEETQYF.

The chain carries TRBV5-4 and TRBJ1-6, with D tentatively TRBD1 (5 bases). Germline CDR1 and CDR2: SGHNT and YYREEE (reference sequence). V gave up 0 bases and J gave up 0 bases, with 10 bases separating them. The CDR3 has 17 residues. As DNA, the CDR3 is TGTGCCAGCAGCTTGGCGGGGGGGAGCTCCTATAATTCACCCCTCCACTTT. Translated, it gives CASSLAGGSSYNSPLHF.

This chain links TRBV6-4 with TRBJ1-2; 11 bases map to TRBD1. V dropped 2 bases and J dropped 6; count of bases not matched to a gene: 2. The CDR3 sequence is 14 residues long. Germline V CDR1 and CDR2: MRHNA, SNTAGT. The DNA for the CDR3 is TGTGCCAGCAGTGACCCGGGACAGGGGGATGGCTACACCTTC. Encoded protein: CASSDPGQGDGYTF.

The chain employs TRBV28 and TRBJ1-1; 12 positions agree with TRBD1. Per the germline V gene, CDR1 is MDHEN and CDR2 is SYDVKM. The J segment lost 2 bases and the V segment lost 4 bases, leaving 14 bases of the junction unmatched. This CDR3 comprises 19 residues. The CDR3 reads CASSSSIRDRGLRNTEAFF. CDR3 nucleotides: TGTGCCAGCAGTTCATCAATCCGGGACAGGGGGCTCAGAAACACTGAAGCTTTCTTT.

The gene calls are TRBV27 and TRBJ1-2; D may be TRBD1 (6 bases). Trimming shortened V by 3 bases and J by 8 bases, and 19 bases separated the two germline ends. From germline, CDR1 is MNHEY and CDR2 SMNVEV (reference sequence). CDR3 length equals 15 residues. The DNA of the CDR3 is TGTGCCAGCAGTTTCCTCGATAACAGGGTAGGGGGCTACACCTTC. This translates into CASSFLDNRVGGYTF.

As to this clone: At one end the junction does not follow the germline gene, possibly because of a read error. The rearrangement joins TRBV6-1 to TRBJ1-5; 9 bases match TRBD1. Germline V gene sequence: CDR1 MNHNS, CDR2 SASEGT. The CDR3 spans 20 residues. CDR3 amino acids: CASSEVIFGARDRDGQPQHF. In nucleotides, the CDR3 is TGTGCCAGCAGCGAAGTAATATTCGGGGCCAGGGACAGGGATGGGCAGCCCCAGCATTTT.

The chain carries TRBV6-5 and TRBJ2-1; weak D call: TRBD2 (5 bases). V was clipped by 1 base and J by 10 bases, with 11 bases between them. The CDR3 is made up of 13 amino acids. Germline loops: CDR1 MNHEY, CDR2 SVGAGI. This CDR3 reads CASSYFIGGEQFF. The CDR3 coding sequence is TGTGCCAGCAGTTACTTCATTGGAGGAGAGCAGTTCTTC.

V gene TRBV6-6 combines with J gene TRBJ2-7; TRBD2 aligns across 12 bases. Losses at the gene ends were 6 bases for V and 5 bases for J; bases not matched to a gene: 8. Germline V gene data show CDR1 as MNHNY and CDR2 as SVGAGI (reference sequence). The length of the CDR3 is 15 residues. The CDR3 loop is CASRDLAGGSHEQYF. CDR3 nucleotides: TGTGCCAGCAGGGACCTAGCGGGGGGGTCCCACGAGCAGTACTTC.

V usage is TRBV7-9 and J usage is TRBJ1-2; D not resolved. The germline gives CDR1 SEHNR, CDR2 FQNEAQ (reference sequence). The CDR3 runs to 13 residues. Trimming removed 1 base from V and 7 bases from J, with 10 bases in between. This CDR3 is CASSLGLRGGYTF. The CDR3 DNA reads as TGTGCCAGCAGCTTAGGTTTGAGAGGTGGCTACACCTTC.